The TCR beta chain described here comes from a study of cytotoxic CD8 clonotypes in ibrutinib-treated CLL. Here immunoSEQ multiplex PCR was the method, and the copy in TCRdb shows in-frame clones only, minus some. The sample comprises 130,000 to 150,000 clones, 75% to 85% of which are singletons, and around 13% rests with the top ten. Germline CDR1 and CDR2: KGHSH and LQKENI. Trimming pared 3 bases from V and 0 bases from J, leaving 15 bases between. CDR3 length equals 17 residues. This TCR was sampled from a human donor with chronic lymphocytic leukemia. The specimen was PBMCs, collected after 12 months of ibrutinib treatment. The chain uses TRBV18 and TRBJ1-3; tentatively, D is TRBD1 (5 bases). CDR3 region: CASSPTWDGSSGNTIYF. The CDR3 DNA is TGTGCCAGCTCACCCACCTGGGACGGATCCTCTGGAAACACCATATATTTT.